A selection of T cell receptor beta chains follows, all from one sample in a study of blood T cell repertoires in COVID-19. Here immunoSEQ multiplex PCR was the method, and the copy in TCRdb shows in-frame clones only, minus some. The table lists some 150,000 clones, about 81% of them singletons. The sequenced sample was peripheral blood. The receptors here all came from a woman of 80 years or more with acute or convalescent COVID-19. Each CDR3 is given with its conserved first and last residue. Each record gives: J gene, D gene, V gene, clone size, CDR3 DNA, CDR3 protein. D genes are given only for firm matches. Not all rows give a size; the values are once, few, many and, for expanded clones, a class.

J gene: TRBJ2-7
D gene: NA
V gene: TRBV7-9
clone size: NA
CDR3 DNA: TGTGCCAGCAGCCACTACGGCAGGGGCTCTGAGCAGTACTTC
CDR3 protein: CASSHYGRGSEQYF

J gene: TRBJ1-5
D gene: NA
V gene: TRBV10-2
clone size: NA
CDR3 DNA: TGCGCCAGCAGTGAGTCGGGGGGGCGCTTGGATTTTAGCAATCAGCCCCAGCATTTT
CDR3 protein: CASSESGGRLDFSNQPQHF

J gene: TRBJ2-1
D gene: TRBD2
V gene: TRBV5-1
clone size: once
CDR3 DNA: TGCGCCAGCAGCCCTACTAGCGGGTCCAACAATGAGCAGTTCTTC
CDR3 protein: CASSPTSGSNNEQFF

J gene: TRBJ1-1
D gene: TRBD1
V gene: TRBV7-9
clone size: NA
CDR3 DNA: TGTGCCAGCAGCACCATACAGGGGAGGAACACTGAAGCTTTCTTT
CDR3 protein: CASSTIQGRNTEAFF

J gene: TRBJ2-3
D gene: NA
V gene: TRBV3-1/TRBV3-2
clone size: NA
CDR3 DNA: TGTGCCAGCAGGGGGGCGGATACGCAGTATTTT
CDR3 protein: CASRGADTQYF

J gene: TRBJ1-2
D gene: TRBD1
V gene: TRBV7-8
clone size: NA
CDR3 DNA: TGTGCCAGCAGCTTAGGCAGGGGGATCACTGTGGGTGGCTACACCTTC
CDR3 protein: CASSLGRGITVGGYTF

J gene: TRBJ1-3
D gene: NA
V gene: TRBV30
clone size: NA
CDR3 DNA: TGTGCCTGCTCGGACTCATCCTCTGGAAACACCATATATTTT
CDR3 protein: CACSDSSSGNTIYF

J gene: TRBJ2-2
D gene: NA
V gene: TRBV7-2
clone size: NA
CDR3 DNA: TGTGCCAGCAGCTTAAACTACATAACGAACACCGGGGAGCTGTTTTTT
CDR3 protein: CASSLNYITNTGELFF

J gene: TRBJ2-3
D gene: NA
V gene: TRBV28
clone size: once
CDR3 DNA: TGTGCCAGCAGTTTACAGGACAGAGATAGCACAGATACGCAGTATTTT
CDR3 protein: CASSLQDRDSTDTQYF

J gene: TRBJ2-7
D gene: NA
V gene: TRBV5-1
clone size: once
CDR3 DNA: TGCGCCAGCTCCCCTGGCAGGGTGATTCGAAGCTCCTACGAGCAGTACTTC
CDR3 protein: CASSPGRVIRSSYEQYF

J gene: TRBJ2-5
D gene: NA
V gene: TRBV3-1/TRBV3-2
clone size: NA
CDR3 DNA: TGTGCCAGCAGCCCGTACCGAGGGGGTGGGGTGGAGACCCAGTACTTC
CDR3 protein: CASSPYRGGGVETQYF

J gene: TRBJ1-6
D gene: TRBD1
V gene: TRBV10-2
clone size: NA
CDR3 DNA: TGCGCCAGCAGGACAGGGGATCCAAATTCACCCCTCCACTTT
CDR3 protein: CASRTGDPNSPLHF

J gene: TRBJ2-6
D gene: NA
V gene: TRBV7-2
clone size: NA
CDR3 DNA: TGTGCCAGCAGCCGTAGCTTCTCAGGGGCCAACGTCCTGACTTTC
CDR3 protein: CASSRSFSGANVLTF

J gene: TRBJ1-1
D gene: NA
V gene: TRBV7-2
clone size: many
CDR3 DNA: TGTGCCAGCAGCTTCCGCGGGGGGTTGACTGAAGCTTTCTTT
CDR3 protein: CASSFRGGLTEAFF

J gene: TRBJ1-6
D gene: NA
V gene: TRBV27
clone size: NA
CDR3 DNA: TGTGCCAGTCAGGGGACGGCTTCATCACCCCTCCACTTT
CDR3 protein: CASQGTASSPLHF

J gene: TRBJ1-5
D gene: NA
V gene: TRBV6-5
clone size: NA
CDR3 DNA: TGTGCCAGCAAAGGGGTCAATCAGCCCCAGCATTTT
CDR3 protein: CASKGVNQPQHF

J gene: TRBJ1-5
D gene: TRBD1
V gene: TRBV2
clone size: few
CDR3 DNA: TGTGCCAGCAGCCTGACAGGGATTAGCAATCAGCCCCAGCATTTT
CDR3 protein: CASSLTGISNQPQHF

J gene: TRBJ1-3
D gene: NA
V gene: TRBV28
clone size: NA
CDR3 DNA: TGTGCCAGCAGCCTTAGACAGTTTGCTGGAAACACCATATATTTT
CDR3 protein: CASSLRQFAGNTIYF

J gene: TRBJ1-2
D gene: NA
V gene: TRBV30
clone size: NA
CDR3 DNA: TGTGCCTGGAGTGAAGACAGTAACTATGGCTACACCTTC
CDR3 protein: CAWSEDSNYGYTF

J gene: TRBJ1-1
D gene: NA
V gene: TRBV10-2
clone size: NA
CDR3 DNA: TGCGCCAGCAGTGAGTTCAGGCCCCCCACTGAAGCTTTCTTT
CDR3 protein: CASSEFRPPTEAFF

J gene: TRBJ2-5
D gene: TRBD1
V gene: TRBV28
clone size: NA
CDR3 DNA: TGTGCCAGCGGAGTCACAGGGGCCTCCCGGGGGACCCAGTACTTC
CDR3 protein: CASGVTGASRGTQYF

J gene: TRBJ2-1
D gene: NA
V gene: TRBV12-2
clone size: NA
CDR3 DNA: TGTGCAAGTCGCTTAGTGACCGGGGAAGTGAGCTCCTACAATGAGCAGTTCTTC
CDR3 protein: CASRLVTGEVSSYNEQFF

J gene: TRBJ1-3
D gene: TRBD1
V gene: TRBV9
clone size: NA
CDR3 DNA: TGTGCCAGCAGCGCAGAAACAGGGGGCTCGGGAAACACCATATATTTT
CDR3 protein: CASSAETGGSGNTIYF

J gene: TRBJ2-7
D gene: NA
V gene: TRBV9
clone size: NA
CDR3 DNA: TGTGCCAGCAGCCCAAGTCCGTTGCGGGTAGGACTAAAACTCAAGCAGTACTTC
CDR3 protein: CASSPSPLRVGLKLKQYF

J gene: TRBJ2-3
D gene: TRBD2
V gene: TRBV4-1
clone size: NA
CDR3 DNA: TGCGCCAGCAGCCAAGTGGGACTAGCCCGTGCGCCGCAGTATTTT
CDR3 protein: CASSQVGLARAPQYF

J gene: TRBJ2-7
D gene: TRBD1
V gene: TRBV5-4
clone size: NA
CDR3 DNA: TGTGCCAGCAGCTTTTACGGGACAGCCTACGAGCAGTACTTC
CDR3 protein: CASSFYGTAYEQYF

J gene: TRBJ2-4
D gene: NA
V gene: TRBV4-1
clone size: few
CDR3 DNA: TGCGCCAGCAGCCAAGATATTCCTAACCTAGCCAAAAACATTCAGTACTTC
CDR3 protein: CASSQDIPNLAKNIQYF